The subject of this entry is one T cell receptor beta chain. The source of the sample is a study of T cells in Graves' hyperthyroidism and ophthalmopathy. From RNA transcripts, TCR beta CDR3 regions were amplified. The TCR CDR3 was amplified in a first-round RT-PCR using the HTBI primer set. MiXCR was run by TCRdb on the multiplex PCR reads, yielding one entry per CDR3 protein. The sample has 490,000 or so distinct CDR3 sequences; about 20% are singletons. This sequence was found in a woman aged 70 to 79 with Graves' ophthalmopathy. Sequenced material: blood.

This CDR3 is CAAGSGPDTQYF. The CDR3 DNA is TGTGCTGCGGGGTCCGGTCCAGATACGCAGTATTTT. V gene TRBV12-3 or TRBV12-4 combines with J gene TRBJ2-3; tentatively, D is TRBD2 (6 bases). CDR3 size: 12 residues.